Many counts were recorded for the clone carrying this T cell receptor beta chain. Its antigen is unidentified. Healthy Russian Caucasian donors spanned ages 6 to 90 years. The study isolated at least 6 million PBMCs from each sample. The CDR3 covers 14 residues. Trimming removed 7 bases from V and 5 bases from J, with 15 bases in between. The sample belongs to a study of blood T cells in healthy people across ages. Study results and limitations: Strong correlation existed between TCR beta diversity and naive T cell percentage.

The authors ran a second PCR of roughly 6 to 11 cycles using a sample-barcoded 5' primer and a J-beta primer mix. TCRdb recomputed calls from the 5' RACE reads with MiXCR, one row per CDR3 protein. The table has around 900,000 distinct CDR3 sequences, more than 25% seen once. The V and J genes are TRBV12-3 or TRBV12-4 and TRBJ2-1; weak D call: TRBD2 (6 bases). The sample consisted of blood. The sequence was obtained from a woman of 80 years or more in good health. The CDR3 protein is CASITGEADNEQFF. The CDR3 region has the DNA TGTGCCAGCATTACCGGGGAGGCAGACAATGAGCAGTTCTTC.